Following are 27 T cell receptor beta chains from one sample sequenced in a study of blood T cell repertoires in COVID-19. Generated by immunoSEQ multiplex PCR, the TCRdb table keeps only in-frame clones and is missing some. The data contain 200,000 to 300,000 clones, about 89% of them seen just once; the ten biggest clones take up roughly 10%. The specimen was PBMCs or T cells enriched from blood (not recorded which). The origin of the receptors is a man in his forties who had recovered from COVID-19.

The genes are TRBV10-3 and TRBJ2-2, with D maybe TRBD1 (5 bases). Trimming took off 3 bases at V and 8 bases at J, with 10 bases between the two ends. Germline-derived CDR1 and CDR2 are ENHRY and SYGVKD. The CDR3 runs to 13 residues. The CDR3 here is CAISERGLGELFF. In DNA, the CDR3 is TGTGCCATCAGTGAAAGGGGATTAGGGGAGCTGTTTTTT.

CDR3 amino acids: CASSQDGTGRVGYTF. Here the CDR3 DNA reads TGTGCCAGCAGCCAGGACGGGACAGGGAGAGTAGGCTACACCTTC. The V gene is TRBV3-1 (or the pseudogene TRBV3-2), the J gene TRBJ1-2; 9 nucleotides agree with TRBD1. The V gene end was trimmed by 3 bases and the J gene end by 8 bases; junction bases not matched to a gene: 10. CDR1 and CDR2 (germline): LGHDT, YNNKEL (reference sequence). The CDR3 sequence is 15 residues long.

J is TRBJ2-7 and V is TRBV13; 7 bases match TRBD2. V shed 4 bases and J 6 bases; nucleotides not matched to a gene: 0. The CDR3 sequence is 11 residues long. The germline CDR1 and CDR2 sequences are PRHDT and FYEKMQ (reference sequence). In DNA, the CDR3 is TGTGCCAGCAGCTGGGAGGGCGAGCAGTACTTC. It specifies CASSWEGEQYF.

The genes are TRBV9 and TRBJ2-7, with a possible D match to TRBD2 (5 bases). The V gene's germline CDR1 is SGDLS and CDR2 YYNGEE. This CDR3 contains 14 residues. Trimming left V 0 bases short and J 0 bases short, with 7 bases between. CDR3 bases: TGTGCCAGCAGCGTAGGAGACTACTCCTACGAGCAGTACTTC. Its protein product is CASSVGDYSYEQYF.

This clone was found a few times. The chain is built from TRBV5-1 and TRBJ1-2; the D gene is possibly TRBD1 (5 bases). This CDR3 is built from 15 residues. The V end lost 0 bases, the J end lost 4 bases, and 13 bases lay between the germline ends. The V gene's germline CDR1 is SGHRS and CDR2 YFSETQ. The DNA of the CDR3 is TGCGCCAGCAGCTTGGGTCAGGGCTTCAGCTATGGCTACACCTTC. Residues: CASSLGQGFSYGYTF.

This chain connects TRBV5-6 to TRBJ2-3; the D gene is possibly TRBD1 (5 bases). The CDR3 covers 17 residues. The V and J ends lost 0 bases and 0 bases respectively, with 14 bases between them. CDR1 is SGHDT, CDR2 YYEEEE, per germline. CDR3 protein: CASSLVSGKPSTDTQYF. The CDR3 DNA is TGTGCCAGCAGCTTGGTTTCAGGGAAGCCTAGCACAGATACGCAGTATTTT.

This clone was counted between two and nine times. This rearrangement joins TRBV10-1 to TRBJ1-1; 8 bases align to TRBD1. Germline values: CDR1 WNHNN, CDR2 SYGVQD (reference sequence). The CDR3 has 15 residues. After removal of 0 bases from V and 7 bases from J, the junction contained 7 bases not matched to a gene. The CDR3 region has the DNA TGCGCCAGCAGTGAGTCAGACAGGGGAGTGAATGAAGCTTTCTTT. This codes for CASSESDRGVNEAFF.

Written as DNA, the CDR3 is TGTGCCAGCAGCCACAGATCCCGGGGAGGGTTCCACAATGAGCAGTTCTTC. Translation gives CASSHRSRGGFHNEQFF. The chain is built from TRBV4-2 and TRBJ2-1; 7 nucleotides agree with TRBD2. J was trimmed by 5 bases and V by 3 bases; bases with no gene match: 13. The CDR3 extends over 17 amino acids. Germline-derived CDR1 and CDR2 are LGHNA and YNFKEQ.

V gene TRBV9 combines with J gene TRBJ1-6; D is unresolved. Germline-derived CDR1 and CDR2 are SGDLS and YYNGEE. V was pared by 4 bases and J by 5 bases, with 10 bases between. This CDR3 is 14 amino acids long. The CDR3 sequence is CASSSRRDNSPLHF. DNA for the CDR3: TGTGCCAGCAGCTCCCGACGGGATAATTCACCCCTCCACTTT.

In DNA, the CDR3 is TGTGCCAGCAGCTTTCTACAGGCCATGAACACTGAAGCTTTCTTT. It translates to CASSFLQAMNTEAFF. This chain links TRBV7-9 with TRBJ1-1, with a tentative D call TRBD1 (5 bases). V lost 3 bases to trimming and J lost 0 bases, with 11 bases between them. The germline CDR1 and CDR2 sequences are SEHNR and FQNEAQ (reference sequence). The CDR3 spans 15 residues.

This chain joins TRBV7-2 and TRBJ1-4; maybe TRBD1 (5 bases). Germline loops: CDR1 SGHTA, CDR2 FQGNSA. The germline V and J ends were trimmed by 5 bases and 10 bases, with 14 bases remaining between them. This CDR3 spans 13 amino acids. The CDR3 DNA reads as TGTGCCAGCAGCGAGGCAGGGTCCACAAAACTGTTTTTT. This codes for CASSEAGSTKLFF. The whole variable domain, remainder taken from reference TRBV7-2 and TRBJ1-4, is GAGVSQSPSNKVTEKGKDVELRCDPISGHTALYWYRQSLGQGLEFLIYFQGNSAPDKSGLPSDRFSAERTGGSVSTLTIQRTQQEDSAVYLCASSEAGSTKLFFGSGTQLSVL.

The V gene is TRBV7-2, the J gene TRBJ2-1; D ambiguous. Germline CDR1 is SGHTA and CDR2 is FQGNSA. This CDR3 has 17 residues. The germline V and J ends were trimmed by 1 base and 5 bases, with 18 bases remaining between them. The CDR3 coding sequence is TGTGCCAGCAGCTTAGTAGTGCGGCGGTCCTTAGACAATGAGCAGTTCTTC. Translating it yields CASSLVVRRSLDNEQFF. Combining the CDR3 with reference TRBV7-2 and TRBJ2-1 gives the whole variable domain GAGVSQSPSNKVTEKGKDVELRCDPISGHTALYWYRQSLGQGLEFLIYFQGNSAPDKSGLPSDRFSAERTGGSVSTLTIQRTQQEDSAVYLCASSLVVRRSLDNEQFFGPGTRLTVL.

A single count supports this clone. The chain couples TRBV10-3 to TRBJ2-2, with 13 bases aligning to TRBD2. Germline-derived CDR1 and CDR2 are ENHRY and SYGVKD. This CDR3 is 18 amino acids long. The V gene end was trimmed by 6 bases and the J gene end by 5 bases; junction bases not matched to a gene: 12. CDR3 region: CAISDQTSGRARTGELFF. The CDR3 DNA is TGTGCCATCAGCGATCAAACTAGCGGGAGGGCCCGTACCGGGGAGCTGTTTTTT.

This sequence joins TRBV7-3 and TRBJ2-2, with D possibly matching TRBD1 (6 bases). V lost 2 bases and J 4 bases, leaving 14 bases between the germline ends. Germline CDR1 SGHTA, CDR2 FQGTGA. This CDR3 contains 16 residues. CDR3 nucleotides: TGTGCCAGCAGCTTACGGCCAGGGGCCGGCACCGGGGAGCTGTTTTTT. Amino acids: CASSLRPGAGTGELFF. The full variable domain, its missing parts supplied by reference TRBV7-3 and TRBJ2-2, is GAGVSQTPSNKVTEKGKYVELRCDPISGHTALYWYRQSLGQGPEFLIYFQGTGAADDSGLPNDRFFAVRPEGSVSTLKIQRTERGDSAVYLCASSLRPGAGTGELFFGEGSRLTVL.

In its sample, this clone was seen once. This sequence joins TRBV7-2 and TRBJ2-3; 7 bases agree with TRBD1. Looked up from germline, CDR1 is SGHTA and CDR2 is FQGNSA. V lost 5 bases, J lost 0 bases, and 5 bases stayed unmatched. The CDR3 has 15 amino acids. In nucleotides, the CDR3 is TGTGCCAGCAGCCCCAGGACAGGCAGCACAGATACGCAGTATTTT. Translated, it gives CASSPRTGSTDTQYF.

The chain links TRBV30 to TRBJ1-1; D ambiguous. The CDR3 has 12 amino acids. V lost 4 bases, J lost 4 bases, and 10 bases lay in between. Per germline, CDR1 GTSNPN and CDR2 SVGIG (reference sequence). The CDR3 coding sequence is TGTGCCTGGATAAGGGAGTTCACTGAAGCTTTCTTT. Protein: CAWIREFTEAFF.

The V gene is TRBV7-6, the J gene TRBJ1-1; a weak D match, TRBD1 (6 bases). V was trimmed by 4 bases and J by 10 bases, leaving 16 bases between them. The CDR3 has 13 amino acids. Per the germline V gene, CDR1 is SGHVS and CDR2 is FNYEAQ. Written as DNA, the CDR3 is TGTGCCAGCAGCTCGCAGCGGGGGGGCCCAGCTTTCTTT. It translates to CASSSQRGGPAFF. Full variable domain (missing parts from reference TRBV7-6 and TRBJ1-1): GAGVSQSPRYKVTKRGQDVALRCDPISGHVSLYWYRQALGQGPEFLTYFNYEAQQDKSGLPNDRFSAERPEGSISTLTIQRTEQRDSAMYRCASSSQRGGPAFFGQGTRLTVV.

The chain combines TRBV7-9 with TRBJ1-1; a weak D match, TRBD1 (6 bases). This CDR3 region has 14 residues. Germline CDR1 SEHNR, CDR2 FQNEAQ (reference sequence). The V and J ends lost 1 base and 11 bases respectively, with 17 bases between them. This CDR3 reads CASSLVPQGIGAFF. The CDR3 DNA sequence: TGTGCCAGCAGCTTAGTCCCCCAGGGGATCGGGGCTTTCTTT.

The V call is TRBV6-4, the J call TRBJ2-3; 10 bases agree with TRBD2. V lost 5 bases, J lost 4 bases, and 3 bases stayed unmatched. The CDR3 loop spans 14 amino acids. In germline, CDR1 is MRHNA, CDR2 SNTAGT. The DNA of the CDR3 is TGTGCCAGCAGTTCTAGCGGGGGTCCAGATACGCAGTATTTT. Protein sequence: CASSSSGGPDTQYF.

A remark on this clone: A read error may produce the germline difference seen at one junction end. The rearrangement joins TRBV6-1 to TRBJ1-1, with no clear D. The CDR3 loop spans 14 amino acids. Germline V gene sequence: CDR1 MNHNS, CDR2 SASEGT. CDR3 in amino acids: CASREGRADTEAFF. The CDR3 DNA reads as TGTGCCAGCAGAGAAGGGAGGGCGGACACTGAAGCTTTCTTT.

Only a few counts were recorded for this clone. This chain uses TRBV11-2 with TRBJ1-3; D is possibly TRBD1 (5 bases). Germline V gene sequence: CDR1 SGHAT, CDR2 FQNNGV. This CDR3 has 15 amino acids. Trimming removed 6 bases from V and 0 bases from J, with 12 bases in between. CDR3 residues: CASSRETVSGNTIYF. CDR3 bases: TGTGCCAGCAGTCGGGAGACAGTCTCTGGAAACACCATATATTTT.

V is TRBV9 and J is TRBJ1-2, with 7 bases identical to TRBD1. Looked up from germline, CDR1 is SGDLS and CDR2 is YYNGEE. Trimming cost V 4 bases and J 8 bases; bases outside gene matches: 11. This CDR3 has 14 amino acids. The CDR3 DNA reads TGTGCCAGCAGCCAGACAGGGAGATCTGGGGGCTACACCTTC. Translating gives CASSQTGRSGGYTF.

This chain uses TRBV4-3 with TRBJ1-1; the D gene is possibly TRBD1 (5 bases). The V and J ends lost 4 bases and 8 bases respectively, with 14 bases between them. CDR1 LGHNA and CDR2 YSLEER come from the germline V gene. The CDR3 sequence is 13 residues long. CDR3 in amino acids: CASSPGGTREAFF. CDR3 sequence (DNA): TGCGCCAGCAGCCCCGGGGGGACGCGGGAAGCTTTCTTT.

V and J are TRBV25-1 and TRBJ2-7, with TRBD1 matching 9 bases. This CDR3 contains 16 residues. Germline CDR1 reads MGHDK; CDR2 reads SYGVNS. After removal of 3 bases from V and 2 bases from J, the junction contained 8 bases not matched to a gene. The CDR3: CASSDLQGATPYEQYF. CDR3 bases: TGTGCCAGCAGTGACTTACAGGGGGCTACACCCTACGAGCAGTACTTC.

The V gene is TRBV6-2 or TRBV6-3, the J gene TRBJ2-5; D call uncertain. CDR1 is MNHEY, CDR2 SVGEGT, per germline. V was pared by 2 bases and J by 5 bases, with 9 bases between. The CDR3 has 13 residues. The chain's CDR3 is CASSYGLVETQYF. The CDR3 DNA sequence: TGTGCCAGCAGTTACGGGCTTGTCGAGACCCAGTACTTC.

The chain carries TRBV3-1 (or the pseudogene TRBV3-2) and TRBJ1-2; D might be TRBD1 (5 bases). Germline V CDR1 and CDR2: LGHDT, YNNKEL (reference sequence). Trimming took off 2 bases at V and 4 bases at J, with 14 bases between the two ends. This CDR3 spans 15 amino acids. The CDR3: CASSQNGGRSYGYTF. The CDR3 DNA sequence: TGTGCCAGCAGCCAAAACGGGGGGAGAAGCTATGGCTACACCTTC.

The chain employs TRBV7-9 and TRBJ2-7; a weak D match, TRBD1 (6 bases). This CDR3 region has 12 residues. Germline V gives CDR1 SEHNR, CDR2 FQNEAQ (reference sequence). The V end was cut by 5 bases, the J end by 4 bases, with 9 bases between. In DNA form, the CDR3 reads TGTGCCAGCAGCCAGAGGGGGTACGAGCAGTACTTC. Translating it yields CASSQRGYEQYF.